This T cell receptor beta chain stems from a study of glioma-infiltrating T cells after dendritic cell vaccination. Study background: Dendritic cells derived from monocytes and pulsed with autologous tumor lysate formed the vaccine. At biweekly intervals, patients got three intradermal dendritic cell vaccine injections.

About this clone: Its matching antigen is unknown.

Data came from immunoSEQ multiplex PCR; TCRdb stores just in-frame clones and leaves some out. The sample lists about 24,000 clones; about 90% were seen once. The V end was cut by 6 bases, the J end by 4 bases, with 17 bases between. The CDR3 sequence is 14 residues long. In germline, CDR1 is SGHDT, CDR2 YYEEEE. The study, taken as a whole, reports: The cohort had few patients with full blood and tumor sets. Longer survival after dendritic cell vaccination followed higher pretreatment TIL content.

Time point given: after dendritic cell vaccination, including at tumor progression/relapse. This sequence joins TRBV5-6 and TRBJ2-7; no clear D. The starting material was blood, obtained after dendritic cell vaccination. The TCR comes from a human donor with glioblastoma. CDR3 DNA sequence: TGTGCCAGCAACCGACCTACAGTTCCTTACGAGCAGTACTTC. Protein product: CASNRPTVPYEQYF.